This T cell receptor beta chain was obtained from a study of beta chain features in type 1 diabetes. Worth noting for this clone: No antigen is known for it.

Study-wide points: TCRB repertoires of naive, central memory and Treg cells appeared more similar among patients than among healthy donors. Equally in patients and controls, shorter templates might have been favored by PCR. The VDJ junctions of type 1 diabetes patients carried fewer insertions and more deletions.

All of the isolated RNA was reverse transcribed, so expressed TCRB transcripts were sequenced. Sequencing was performed with immunoSEQ multiplex PCR; in TCRdb, only in-frame clones are kept and a portion is missing. The table lists under 200,000 clones, just over 9% of them singletons. One heparinised draw of blood, averaging around 120 mL, came from each donor. This CDR3 is 19 amino acids long. The sequence was obtained from a woman aged 18 to 35 in good health. The chain links TRBV21-1 to TRBJ2-1; the D call in the table, TRBD2, was not verified against the DNA. TRBV21-1 is shown as a pseudogene. Material for sequencing was central memory CD4+ T cells from blood. Here the CDR3 DNA reads TGTGCCAGCAGCAGGCGCCCTAGCGGGAGGGCCAGTACCTACAATGAGCAGTTCTTC. This codes for CASSRRPSGRASTYNEQFF.